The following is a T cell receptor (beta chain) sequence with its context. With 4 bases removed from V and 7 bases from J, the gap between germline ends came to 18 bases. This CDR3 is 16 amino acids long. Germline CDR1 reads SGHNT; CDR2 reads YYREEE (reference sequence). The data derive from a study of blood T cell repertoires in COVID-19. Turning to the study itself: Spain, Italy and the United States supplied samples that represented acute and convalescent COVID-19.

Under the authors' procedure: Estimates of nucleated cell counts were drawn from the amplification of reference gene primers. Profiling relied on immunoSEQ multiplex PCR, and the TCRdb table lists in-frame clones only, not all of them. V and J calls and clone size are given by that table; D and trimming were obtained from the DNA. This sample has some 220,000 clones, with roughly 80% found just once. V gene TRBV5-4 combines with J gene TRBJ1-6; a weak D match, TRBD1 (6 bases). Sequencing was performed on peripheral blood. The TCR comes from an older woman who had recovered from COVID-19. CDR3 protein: CASSPDSPGENSPLHF. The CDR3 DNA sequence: TGTGCCAGCAGCCCGGACAGCCCCGGGGAGAATTCACCCCTCCACTTT.